Below, 4 T cell receptor beta chains from the same sample are listed, as sequenced in a study of OX40 agonist ivuxolimab in advanced cancers. Generated by immunoSEQ multiplex PCR, the TCRdb table keeps only in-frame clones and is missing some. The sample includes some 90,000 clones, 92% seen only once; the top ten take 3.4%. The sample here was CD4+ or CD8+ T cells sorted from blood, taken in a trial of the OX40 agonist ivuxolimab. The receptors were sampled from an adult with an advanced solid tumor such as melanoma, head and neck, liver or kidney cancer.

This rearrangement joins TRBV7-6 to TRBJ2-7; no clear D. Germline V gene lookup returns CDR1 SGHVS and CDR2 FNYEAQ. Trimming removed 1 base from V and 5 bases from J, with 12 bases in between. The CDR3 has 14 amino acids. The chain's CDR3 is CASSLESGLNEQYF. The CDR3 bases are TGTGCCAGCAGCTTAGAGTCCGGGCTGAACGAGCAGTACTTC.

V is TRBV5-1 and J is TRBJ2-7, with TRBD1 matching over 8 bases. CDR1 is SGHRS and CDR2 is YFSETQ in the germline V gene. This CDR3 comprises 15 residues. With V trimmed by 0 bases and J by 3 bases, 5 bases remained unmatched. The CDR3 reads CASSLGQGARYEQYF. The CDR3 nucleotides read TGCGCCAGCAGCTTGGGGCAGGGGGCGCGCTACGAGCAGTACTTC.

This rearrangement joins TRBV29-1 to TRBJ2-7, with 8 bases aligning to TRBD1. Germline CDR1 reads SQVTM; CDR2 reads ANQGSEA. The trim removed 6 bases at V and 3 bases at J, leaving 4 bases unmatched. The CDR3 is 12 amino acids. CDR3 protein: CSVRTGLYEQYF. In nucleotides, the CDR3 is TGCAGCGTGAGGACAGGGCTCTACGAGCAGTACTTC.

V is TRBV4-1 and J is TRBJ2-7, with D possibly matching TRBD1 (6 bases). V was shortened by 1 base and J by 3 bases, with 13 bases between the two germline ends. CDR1 is MGHRA and CDR2 is YSYEKL in the germline V gene. This CDR3 spans 15 amino acids. The DNA of the CDR3 is TGCGCCAGCAGCCAAGCGTCTCAGGGGAGCTACGAGCAGTACTTC. It is translated as CASSQASQGSYEQYF.